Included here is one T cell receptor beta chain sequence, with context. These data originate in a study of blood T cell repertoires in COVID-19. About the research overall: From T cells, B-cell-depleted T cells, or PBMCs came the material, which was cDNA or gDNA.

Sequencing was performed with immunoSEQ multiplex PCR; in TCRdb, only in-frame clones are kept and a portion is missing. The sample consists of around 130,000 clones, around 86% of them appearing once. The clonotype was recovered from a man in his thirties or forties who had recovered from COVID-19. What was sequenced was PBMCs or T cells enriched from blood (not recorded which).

CDR3 in amino acids: CASSPRTGGMIRLDTEAFF. The DNA of the CDR3 is TGTGCCAGTAGTCCTCGGACAGGGGGGATGATACGGTTGGACACTGAAGCTTTCTTT. This sequence joins TRBV19 and TRBJ1-1, with 10 nucleotides matching TRBD1. This CDR3 contains 19 residues. V dropped 5 bases and J dropped 3; count of bases not matched to a gene: 18. In germline, CDR1 is LNHDA, CDR2 SQIVND (reference sequence).